The T cell receptor (beta chain) described here comes from a study of early T cells in non-severe SARS-CoV-2 infection. Overall study context: The input, bulk RNA from unsorted whole blood, was sequenced, and chains were unpaired.

The library protocol tagged individual cDNA molecules with unique molecular identifiers. TCRdb re-called the 5' RACE reads through MiXCR, storing one row per CDR3 protein. This table has around 94,000 distinct CDR3 sequences, 13% appearing once. This clonotype was recorded a few times. Trimming took off 1 base at V and 0 bases at J, with 13 bases between the two ends. This CDR3 comprises 17 residues. Germline CDR1 reads LGHDT; CDR2 reads YNNKEL (reference sequence). Input material: whole blood. The TCR was taken from an adult who was a healthcare worker with PCR-confirmed SARS-CoV-2 infection or an uninfected control (not recorded which). The gene calls are TRBV3-1 and TRBJ1-3; no definite D call. The CDR3 DNA is TGTGCCAGCAGCCAAGTTCCCTCCTTTCACTCTGGAAACACCATATATTTT. It encodes CASSQVPSFHSGNTIYF.